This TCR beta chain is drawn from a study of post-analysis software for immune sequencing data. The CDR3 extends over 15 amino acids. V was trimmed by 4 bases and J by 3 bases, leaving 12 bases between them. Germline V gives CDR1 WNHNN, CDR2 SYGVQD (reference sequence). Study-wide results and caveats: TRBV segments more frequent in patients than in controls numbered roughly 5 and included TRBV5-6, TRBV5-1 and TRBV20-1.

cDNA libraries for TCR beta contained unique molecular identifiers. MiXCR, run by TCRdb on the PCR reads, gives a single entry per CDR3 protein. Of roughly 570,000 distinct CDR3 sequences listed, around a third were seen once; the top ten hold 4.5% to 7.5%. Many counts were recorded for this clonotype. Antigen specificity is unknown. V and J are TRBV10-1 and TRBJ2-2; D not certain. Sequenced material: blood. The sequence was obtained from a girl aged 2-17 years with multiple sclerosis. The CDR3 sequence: CASSGKGRDTGELFF. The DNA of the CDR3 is TGCGCCAGCAGTGGTAAGGGTCGTGACACCGGGGAGCTGTTTTTT.